A single T cell receptor (beta chain) is shown here with its context. This clone has just one count. Its antigen remains undetermined. Base qualities are missing; no much larger clone stands one base away. The sample is drawn from a study of vaccination effects on CD4 cells after COVID-19 (dated by TCRdb to 2021 to 2024). For the study in its entirety: Each participant got two doses of an mRNA SARS-CoV-2 vaccine, either BNT162b2 or mRNA-1273. SARS-CoV-2 spike-specific CD4+ TCR repertoires from before and after mRNA vaccination were compared in COVID-19 convalescent patients and in infection-naive vaccine recipients. The full study included some eleven COVID-19 convalescent patients and a few SARS-CoV-2-naive healthy vaccine recipients. Cultures from other donors in the study were sequenced using the Oncomine TCR Beta short-read assay on an Illumina iSeq 100.

To identify antigen-specific CD4+ T cell clonotypes by their expansion, the ViraFEST assay first stimulated PBMC with viral peptide pools and then applied TCR sequencing. After more than 9 days of culture, CD4+ T cells were isolated with the EasySep CD4+ T cell isolation kit. None of the healthy vaccine recipients had a prior SARS-CoV-2 infection, which was confirmed by nucleocapsid antibody tests that came back negative both before and after vaccination. A few million PBMC per well were cultured in IMDM with about 5.4% human AB serum, 10 IU/ml IL-2 and gentamicin, plus 10 ug/ml peptides. Half of the culture medium was replaced with fresh IL-2-containing medium on days 3 and 7. Unless noted otherwise, every peptide stimulation condition was grown in triplicate wells. PBMC were separated from whole blood using Ficoll-Paque Plus gradient centrifugation and were then either cryopreserved at -140C or used fresh. The overlapping peptide pools covered the spike proteins of SARS-CoV-2 and of the common cold coronaviruses HCoV-NL63, HCoV-OC43 and HCoV-229E. The QIAamp micro DNA kit was used to extract genomic DNA from the cultured CD4+ T cells.

Study-wide findings and limitations: In healthy vaccine recipients, vaccine-induced clones were almost all SARS-CoV-2 mono-reactive, with only 1 of 255 being cross-reactive with common cold coronaviruses. Both infection-induced and vaccine-induced clones contracted markedly at late post-vaccination timepoints, which is consistent with waning T cell responses. The study was limited by a small number of convalescent patients and lacked early post-infection timepoints.

The library was built by means of the immunoSEQ multiplex PCR assay. TCR beta CDR3 sequencing was performed on DNA from the cultured, isolated CD4+ T cells. The source study handled its data this way. The analysis removed non-productive TCR sequences, trimmed reads to the CDR3 region, and retained only CDR3s that were 7 or more amino acids long. The MANAFEST web app was used to pick out antigen-specific clonotypes by comparing their expansion in peptide wells with that in reference cultures. Positive clones required FDR<0.05 expansion versus reference and all other wells, odds ratio above 5, and frequency above 0.1% in two replicate wells. A clonotype was defined as cross-reactive if the clonotype was significantly expanded both in SARS-CoV-2 spike wells and in at least one common cold coronavirus spike condition. CDR3 similarity was assessed by Levenshtein distance with the stringdist R package, and unrooted trees were built with ape in R 3.6.1. TCRdb carries this immuneACCESS record with in-frame sequences only. Its versions omit some clonotypes, under half of them owing to an unresolved V gene in the studies checked, with the rest unexplained. Clonal size and the V and J genes are those of that table, whereas D and trimming came from the DNA. The sample table shows 8,500 to 13,000 clones, and just under 75% are seen once. The ten most abundant clones make up 20% to 25% of the sample.

The junction shows trimming of 8 bases on V and 1 base on J, plus 11 bases between the germline ends. CDR1 and CDR2 (ENHRY, SYGVKD) derive from the germline V gene. CDR3 length: 13 amino acids, cysteine to phenylalanine. The sequence is cut down to CDR3 DNA, 39 bases in frame from base 1. This receptor was obtained from a human donor who received a COVID-19 vaccine. Sequencing was performed on CD4+ T cells from PBMCs cultured with HCoV-229E spike peptides, taken before COVID-19 vaccination. Interpreted using the paper, the cell subset or site label stands for: HCoV-229E spike overlapping peptide pool stimulation. The rearrangement joined TRBV10-3 to TRBJ2-5, with the D segment possibly TRBD1 or TRBD2, each aligning over 5 bases. CDR3 loop: CAIRRDPQETQYF. The nucleotide sequence is TGTGCCATCCGTAGGGACCCCCAAGAGACCCAGTACTTC.